The following is a TCR beta chain sequence with its context. Assay: immunoSEQ multiplex PCR; the TCRdb copy retains only in-frame clones and omits some. Among around 50,000 clones listed, over 65% were seen once. CDR3 length: 14 residues. V gave up 5 bases and J gave up 6 bases; unmatched junction bases: 3. The germline gives CDR1 KGHSH, CDR2 LQKENI. This specimen comes from a study of blood T cell repertoires in COVID-19. Study details: Acute and convalescent COVID-19 samples came from the United States, Italy and Spain. T cells, B-cell-depleted T cells, or PBMCs provided the cDNA or gDNA that served as material.

The source material was peripheral blood. The origin of this receptor is a human donor in a cohort sampled during active COVID-19. The chain employs TRBV18 and TRBJ1-5; the match to TRBD1 covers 11 bases. CDR3 sequence reads: CASSGDRGAQPQHF. The CDR3 DNA reads TGTGCCAGCTCAGGGGACAGGGGGGCTCAGCCCCAGCATTTT.